The next 4 T cell receptor beta chains were all read from a single sample in a study of CD4 T cells in relation to SARS-CoV-2 and coronaviruses. Clones were sequenced by immunoSEQ multiplex PCR, and TCRdb holds only the in-frame ones, with some missing. The sample has under 20,000 clones, 79% seen once. Their specific antigens are unknown. Before the COVID-19 pandemic, during about 2011-2019, CD4+ T cells were taken from unexposed donors. The cells were cultured for about 10 days before CD4+ T cells were isolated. Sequencing input: CD4+ T cells from PBMCs, cultured in vitro. The receptors originated from a human donor in good health.

The rearrangement uses TRBV18 and TRBJ1-1, with D unclear. The CDR3 is 13 amino acids. V lost 6 bases to trimming and J lost 0 bases, with 8 bases between them. CDR1 and CDR2 (germline): KGHSH, LQKENI. This CDR3 is CASSAVLNTEAFF. The CDR3, as DNA: TGTGCCAGCTCGGCCGTCTTGAACACTGAAGCTTTCTTT.

The gene calls are TRBV3-1 (or the pseudogene TRBV3-2) and TRBJ2-3; D unclear. The CDR3 runs to 16 residues. V was clipped by 0 bases and J by 6 bases, with 16 bases between them. CDR1 and CDR2 from the germline V gene are LGHDT and YNNKEL (reference sequence). The CDR3 is CASSQEGFPNVDTQYF. CDR3 nucleotides: TGTGCCAGCAGCCAAGAGGGGTTCCCGAATGTGGATACGCAGTATTTT.

V and J are TRBV7-3 and TRBJ1-1; D possibly corresponds to TRBD1 (5 bases). The CDR3 contains 15 residues. V dropped 2 bases and J dropped 3 bases, with 13 bases sitting between them. CDR1 SGHTA and CDR2 FQGTGA come from the germline V gene. CDR3 amino acids: CASSLAPGPYTEAFF. CDR3 sequence (DNA): TGTGCCAGCAGCTTAGCACCGGGGCCGTACACTGAAGCTTTCTTT.

This clone has a handful of counts. The chain couples TRBV6-2 or TRBV6-3 to TRBJ2-4, with D uncertain. Germline loops: CDR1 MNHEY, CDR2 SVGEGT. This CDR3 contains 17 residues. Trimming shortened V by 0 bases and J by 0 bases, and 12 bases separated the two germline ends. The CDR3 protein is CASSYSGQPLAKNIQYF. CDR3 DNA sequence: TGTGCCAGCAGTTACTCTGGCCAGCCTCTAGCCAAAAACATTCAGTACTTC.